These 32 T cell receptor beta chains came from one sample sequenced in a study of Ad26.COV2.S vaccination and SARS-CoV-2 variants. Treatment in this sample: 19 received Ad26.COV2.S at low or high dose, single or two shots; five or six received placebo; per-sample allocation not given. It was on day 63 after the first vaccine or placebo injection that samples were taken. Data came from immunoSEQ multiplex PCR; TCRdb stores just in-frame clones and leaves some out. The top ten clones hold more than 1.5% of a sample with more than 300,000 clones, around 83% of them seen once. Sequencing used peripheral blood, obtained in a trial of Ad26.COV2.S vaccine versus placebo. The receptors derive from a person aged 18 to 59 who received the Ad26.COV2.S COVID-19 vaccine or a placebo.

The CDR3 DNA reads TGTGCCAGCAGCCCAGGGTACGGCACTGAAGCTTTCTTT. Encoded protein: CASSPGYGTEAFF. The chain links TRBV5-6 to TRBJ1-1; a weak D match, TRBD1 (5 bases). Trimming cost V 4 bases and J 4 bases, with 11 bases left between them. The CDR3 is 13 amino acids. Germline-derived CDR1 and CDR2 are SGHDT and YYEEEE. Based on the CDR3 plus reference TRBV5-6 and TRBJ1-1, the full variable domain is DAGVTQSPTHLIKTRGQQVTLRCSPKSGHDTVSWYQQALGQGPQFIFQYYEEEERQRGNFPDRFSGHQFPNYSSELNVNALLLGDSALYLCASSPGYGTEAFFGQGTRLTVV.

The chain links TRBV4-3 to TRBJ2-7; maybe TRBD2 (6 bases). The CDR3 covers 18 residues. Germline V CDR1 and CDR2: LGHNA, YSLEER. Trimming shortened V by 3 bases and J by 1 base, and 22 bases separated the two germline ends. The CDR3, as DNA: TGCGCCAGCAGCCAGTTCCCCCCTGGGGGGACCTCATCCTACGAGCAGTACTTC. Its translation: CASSQFPPGGTSSYEQYF.

In its sample, this clone was seen once. This chain connects TRBV30 to TRBJ1-1; D might be TRBD1 (5 bases). CDR3 length equals 13 residues. Trimming took off 4 bases at V and 5 bases at J, with 14 bases between the two ends. Germline V gene data show CDR1 as GTSNPN and CDR2 as SVGIG (reference sequence). The CDR3 coding sequence is TGTGCCTGGAAGCACGGGGGGAAGACTGAAGCTTTCTTT. It specifies CAWKHGGKTEAFF.

The gene calls are TRBV6-2 or TRBV6-3 and TRBJ2-5; D is undetermined. Trimming shortened V by 2 bases and J by 3 bases, and 10 bases separated the two germline ends. The germline gives CDR1 MNHEY, CDR2 SVGEGT. The CDR3 contains 14 residues. The CDR3 DNA follows: TGTGCCAGCAGTTACCTTGGCTCCGAAGAGACCCAGTACTTC. Protein: CASSYLGSEETQYF.

The J gene is TRBJ1-1, the V gene TRBV6-6; the match to TRBD1 covers 8 bases. The trim removed 7 bases at V and 6 bases at J, leaving 4 bases unmatched. The germline V gene encodes CDR1 MNHNY and CDR2 SVGAGI (reference sequence). The CDR3 spans 12 residues. CDR3 coding DNA: TGTGCCAGCACCCTACAGGGGGCTGAAGCTTTCTTT. This encodes CASTLQGAEAFF.

The J gene is TRBJ1-5, the V gene TRBV7-9, with 8 bases lining up with TRBD1. CDR1 and CDR2 (germline): SEHNR, FQNEAQ (reference sequence). CDR3 length: 14 residues. The V segment lost 5 bases and the J segment 5 bases; nucleotides outside the gene matches: 5. This chain's CDR3 is CASSGTGGDQPQHF. In DNA, the CDR3 is TGTGCCAGCAGCGGGACAGGCGGTGATCAGCCCCAGCATTTT.

The chain joins TRBV10-2 to TRBJ2-7, with 7 bases fitting TRBD1. This CDR3 is 13 amino acids long. V trimming: 6 bases; J trimming: 1 base; junction bases outside the gene matches: 3. Germline V gene sequence: CDR1 WSHSY, CDR2 SAAADI. The CDR3 loop reads CASSDRASYEQYF. CDR3 coding DNA: TGCGCCAGCAGCGACAGGGCTTCCTACGAGCAGTACTTC.

This sequence joins TRBV5-1 and TRBJ2-1; 7 positions agree with TRBD1. Per the germline V gene, CDR1 is SGHRS and CDR2 is YFSETQ. Trimming cost V 6 bases and J 8 bases; bases outside gene matches: 11. This CDR3 region has 14 residues. CDR3 amino acids: CASNDRTGDHEQFF. The CDR3 nucleotides read TGCGCCAGCAACGATCGAACAGGGGACCATGAGCAGTTCTTC.

The V and J genes are TRBV7-2 and TRBJ2-2; 9 bases align to TRBD1. CDR1 and CDR2 (germline): SGHTA, FQGNSA. The ends lost 3 bases at V and 4 bases at J; junction bases unmatched: 3. This CDR3 is 15 amino acids long. CDR3 nucleotides: TGTGCCAGCAGCTTTCAGACAGGGGGCACCGGGGAGCTGTTTTTT. This gives the protein CASSFQTGGTGELFF.

The CDR3 loop reads CASSPGRADTQYF. CDR3 in DNA: TGTGCCAGCAGCCCAGGGCGGGCAGATACGCAGTATTTT. The chain carries TRBV6-5 and TRBJ2-3; D assignment may be TRBD1 or TRBD2 (5 bases each). V was pared by 6 bases and J by 4 bases, with 11 bases between. The CDR3 consists of 13 residues. CDR1 and CDR2 from the germline V gene are MNHEY and SVGAGI.

The chain links TRBV5-6 to TRBJ1-2; 8 nucleotides align to TRBD1. From germline, CDR1 is SGHDT and CDR2 YYEEEE. The CDR3 sequence is 14 residues long. V gave up 5 bases and J gave up 5 bases; unmatched junction bases: 8. CDR3 residues: CASRRAGGEYGYTF. CDR3 sequence (DNA): TGTGCCAGCAGACGGGCAGGGGGCGAGTATGGCTACACCTTC.

The rearrangement links TRBV7-2 to TRBJ1-6, with D uncertain. V was shortened by 6 bases and J by 0 bases, with 15 bases between the two germline ends. The CDR3 covers 17 residues. Germline V gene sequence: CDR1 SGHTA, CDR2 FQGNSA. The CDR3 DNA follows: TGTGCCAGCAGTAACCGTCCCTTGAGCTCCTATAATTCACCCCTCCACTTT. Residues: CASSNRPLSSYNSPLHF.

This clone has just one count. The V call is TRBV13, the J call TRBJ2-5; D is unresolved. The CDR3 consists of 14 residues. Germline V gene lookup returns CDR1 PRHDT and CDR2 FYEKMQ (reference sequence). Trimming removed 1 base at V and 2 bases at J, with 8 bases between. This CDR3 is CASSLVALQETQYF. The CDR3 region has the DNA TGTGCCAGCAGCTTAGTTGCCTTACAAGAGACCCAGTACTTC.

This rearrangement joins TRBV5-4 to TRBJ1-1, with D perhaps TRBD1 (5 bases). The V end lost 0 bases, the J end lost 3 bases, and 9 bases lay between the germline ends. The CDR3 is 14 residues long. The germline V gene has CDR1 SGHNT and CDR2 YYREEE (reference sequence). This CDR3 is CASSLAGTYTEAFF. The CDR3 bases are TGTGCCAGCAGCTTGGCCGGGACCTACACTGAAGCTTTCTTT.

The CDR3, as DNA: TGCGCCAGCAGCCAAGGGATGAACACTGAAGCTTTCTTT. This gives the protein CASSQGMNTEAFF. The chain recombines TRBV4-3 with TRBJ1-1, with D hard to call. The CDR3 contains 13 residues. Germline CDR1 LGHNA, CDR2 YSLEER. V lost 1 base, J lost 0 bases, and 3 bases lay in between.

The chain uses TRBV6-6 and TRBJ1-3, with no clear D. V was cut by 5 bases and J by 0 bases, with 14 bases left in between. Germline V lookup: CDR1 MNHNY, CDR2 SVGAGI (reference sequence). The CDR3 covers 16 residues. CDR3: CASSPIGPDSGNTIYF. The CDR3 DNA sequence: TGTGCCAGCAGTCCGATCGGACCCGACTCTGGAAACACCATATATTTT.

The V call is TRBV7-9, the J call TRBJ1-1; no clear D gene. V lost 1 base to trimming and J lost 3 bases, with 6 bases between them. The germline V gene has CDR1 SEHNR and CDR2 FQNEAQ (reference sequence). This CDR3 contains 13 residues. CDR3 in amino acids: CASSLDLDTEAFF. The CDR3 region has the DNA TGTGCCAGCAGCTTAGATTTGGACACTGAAGCTTTCTTT.

The genes are TRBV6-2 or TRBV6-3 and TRBJ2-2; D not resolved. CDR1 is MNHEY and CDR2 is SVGEGT in the germline V gene. This CDR3 is built from 15 residues. V was trimmed by 0 bases and J by 5 bases, leaving 10 bases between them. The CDR3 nucleotides read TGTGCCAGCAGTTACTCGAGAGGTCTGACCGGGGAGCTGTTTTTT. Translation: CASSYSRGLTGELFF.

The sample holds one count of this clone. The chain is built from TRBV7-2 and TRBJ1-1, with 7 bases lining up with TRBD1. This CDR3 has 15 residues. Trimming took 4 bases from V and 3 from J; bases not matched to a gene: 8. The V gene's germline CDR1 is SGHTA and CDR2 FQGNSA. CDR3 sequence: CASSSRTGADTEAFF. The DNA of the CDR3 is TGTGCCAGCAGCTCCAGAACAGGGGCGGACACTGAAGCTTTCTTT.

The CDR3 sequence: CASSEFGRESSYNEQFF. The DNA for the CDR3 is TGTGCCAGCAGTGAGTTTGGGCGTGAGAGCTCCTACAATGAGCAGTTCTTC. The chain uses TRBV2 and TRBJ2-1; D unresolved. Germline V gene sequence: CDR1 SNHLY, CDR2 FYNNEI. The CDR3 loop spans 17 amino acids. The V end was cut by 3 bases, the J end by 0 bases, with 15 bases between.

The V call is TRBV9, the J call TRBJ2-2, with 7 nucleotides matching TRBD1. This CDR3 comprises 14 residues. Germline trimming cut 4 bases from V and 4 bases from J; bases unmatched to any gene: 4. Looked up from germline, CDR1 is SGDLS and CDR2 is YYNGEE. The CDR3 loop is CASSIHRGTGELFF. CDR3 sequence (DNA): TGTGCCAGCAGCATCCACAGGGGCACCGGGGAGCTGTTTTTT.

This chain uses TRBV7-9 with TRBJ1-6; D remains ambiguous. The CDR3 sequence is 15 residues long. V gave up 4 bases and J gave up 9 bases, with 16 bases separating them. Germline V gives CDR1 SEHNR, CDR2 FQNEAQ (reference sequence). CDR3 protein: CASSSRTAGGSPLHF. As DNA, the CDR3 is TGTGCCAGCAGCTCGCGGACCGCCGGAGGTTCACCCCTCCACTTT.

This chain connects TRBV7-7 to TRBJ2-5; D is unclear. CDR1 SSHAT and CDR2 FNYEAQ come from the germline V gene (reference sequence). CDR3 length: 13 amino acids. V lost 5 bases and J 1 base, leaving 8 bases between the germline ends. CDR3 amino acids: CASSPHLQETQYF. The DNA of the CDR3 is TGTGCCAGCAGCCCACACCTCCAAGAGACCCAGTACTTC.

This clone was counted once. V and J are TRBV4-2 and TRBJ2-1; the D call may be TRBD1 or TRBD2 (6 bases each). CDR1 is LGHNA and CDR2 is YNFKEQ in the germline V gene. Trimming removed 0 bases from V and 4 bases from J, with 16 bases in between. This CDR3 is 17 amino acids long. CDR3 loop: CASSQDRSGAPYNEQFF. In DNA form, the CDR3 reads TGTGCCAGCAGCCAAGATCGGTCGGGGGCCCCTTACAATGAGCAGTTCTTC.

This clone was picked up a small number of times. The chain combines TRBV11-2 with TRBJ1-5; no clear D gene. The CDR3 has 13 residues. Germline CDR1 SGHAT, CDR2 FQNNGV. Trimming removed 5 bases from V and 11 bases from J, with 16 bases in between. The CDR3 nucleotides are TGTGCCAGCAGCGCCCAGCCCGGGGTGGCCCAGCATTTT. This translates into CASSAQPGVAQHF.

This rearrangement joins TRBV19 to TRBJ1-5; D perhaps matches TRBD1 (5 bases). V was trimmed by 9 bases and J by 1 base, leaving 16 bases between them. Looked up from germline, CDR1 is LNHDA and CDR2 is SQIVND (reference sequence). CDR3 size: 15 residues. This chain's CDR3 is CASSLGGWSNQPQHF. For the CDR3, the DNA is TGTGCCAGCTCTTTGGGGGGTTGGAGCAATCAGCCCCAGCATTTT.

V is TRBV10-3 and J is TRBJ2-1; tentative D call: TRBD2 (5 bases). The CDR3 has 14 residues. The germline gives CDR1 ENHRY, CDR2 SYGVKD. Trimming shortened V by 11 bases and J by 7 bases, and 21 bases separated the two germline ends. The CDR3 DNA reads as TGTGCCTTCCACCTCCCGGGGTGGAGAAATGAGCAGTTCTTC. The encoded protein is CAFHLPGWRNEQFF.

The rearrangement joins TRBV6-2 or TRBV6-3 to TRBJ1-3; possibly TRBD1 for D (6 bases). Trimming shortened V by 4 bases and J by 0 bases, and 19 bases separated the two germline ends. CDR3 length equals 18 residues. Germline-derived CDR1 and CDR2 are MNHEY and SVGEGT. The CDR3 loop reads CASSFPPSTGTSGNTIYF. CDR3 DNA: TGTGCCAGCAGTTTCCCGCCTTCTACAGGGACCTCTGGAAACACCATATATTTT.

CDR3 sequence reads: CASSTPGQRETQYF. CDR3 DNA: TGTGCCAGCAGCACACCGGGACAGAGAGAGACCCAGTACTTC. V and J are TRBV7-9 and TRBJ2-5; TRBD1 agrees at 7 bases. The CDR3 has 14 residues. V was pared by 5 bases and J by 4 bases, with 7 bases of the junction left unmatched. Per germline, CDR1 SEHNR and CDR2 FQNEAQ (reference sequence).

The rearrangement joins TRBV19 to TRBJ1-1, with D possibly TRBD1 on 5 matching bases. The germline CDR1 and CDR2 sequences are LNHDA and SQIVND (reference sequence). Deletions cut 5 bases from V and 3 bases from J, with 7 bases between. The CDR3 runs 12 residues. CDR3 DNA sequence: TGTGCCAGTAGTCGCAGGGACACTGAAGCTTTCTTT. This gives the protein CASSRRDTEAFF. The full variable domain, rest sourced from reference TRBV19 and TRBJ1-1, is DGGITQSPKYLFRKEGQNVTLSCEQNLNHDAMYWYRQDPGQGLRLIYYSQIVNDFQKGDIAEGYSVSREKKESFPLTVTSAQKNPTAFYLCASSRRDTEAFFGQGTRLTVV.

The CDR3 here is CASSYLAGAPSEQYF. The CDR3 DNA reads as TGCGCCAGCAGTTATCTAGCGGGGGCCCCCAGCGAGCAGTACTTC. The gene calls are TRBV5-1 and TRBJ2-7; 10 nucleotides agree with TRBD2. The CDR3 is 15 residues long. V trimming: 5 bases; J trimming: 6 bases; junction bases outside the gene matches: 11. The germline gives CDR1 SGHRS, CDR2 YFSETQ.

V gene TRBV30 combines with J gene TRBJ1-5; D is undetermined. V lost 0 bases, J lost 7 bases, and 13 bases lay in between. There are 14 residues in the CDR3. The germline CDR1 and CDR2 sequences are GTSNPN and SVGIG (reference sequence). The CDR3 here is CAWSVEGMDQPQHF. DNA of the CDR3: TGTGCCTGGAGTGTCGAAGGGATGGACCAGCCCCAGCATTTT.